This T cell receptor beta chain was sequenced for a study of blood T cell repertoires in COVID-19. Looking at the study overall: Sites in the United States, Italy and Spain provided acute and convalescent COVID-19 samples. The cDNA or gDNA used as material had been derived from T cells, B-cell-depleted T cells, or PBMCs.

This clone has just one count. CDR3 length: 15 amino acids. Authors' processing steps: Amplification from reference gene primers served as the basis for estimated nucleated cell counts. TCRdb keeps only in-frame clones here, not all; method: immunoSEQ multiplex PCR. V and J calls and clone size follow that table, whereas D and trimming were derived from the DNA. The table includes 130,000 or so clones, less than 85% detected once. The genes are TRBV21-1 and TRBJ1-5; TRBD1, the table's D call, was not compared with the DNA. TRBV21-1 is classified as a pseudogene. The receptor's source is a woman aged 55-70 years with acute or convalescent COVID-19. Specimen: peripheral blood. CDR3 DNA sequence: TGTGCCAGCAGACCCGACAGGGAAAGCAATCAGCCCCAGCATTTT. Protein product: CASRPDRESNQPQHF.